This record covers a single T cell receptor (beta chain). The data were taken from a study of blood T cell repertoires in COVID-19. Study background: Both acute and convalescent COVID-19 samples were obtained from the United States, Italy and Spain. T cells, B-cell-depleted T cells, or PBMCs supplied cDNA or gDNA.

Germline trimming cut 5 bases from V and 5 bases from J; bases unmatched to any gene: 4. Per germline, CDR1 SGHVS and CDR2 FQNEAQ. This CDR3 region has 13 residues. This table comes from immunoSEQ multiplex PCR, and its TCRdb copy is limited to in-frame clones, with some not included. The sample shows roughly 150,000 clones, about 83% of them seen only once. Sequenced material: peripheral blood. V usage is TRBV7-8 and J usage is TRBJ1-2; 8 nucleotides agree with TRBD1. The sequence came from a human donor in a cohort sampled during active COVID-19. The CDR3 spells CASSGRTGYGYTF. DNA of the CDR3: TGTGCCAGCAGCGGACGGACAGGGTATGGCTACACCTTC.